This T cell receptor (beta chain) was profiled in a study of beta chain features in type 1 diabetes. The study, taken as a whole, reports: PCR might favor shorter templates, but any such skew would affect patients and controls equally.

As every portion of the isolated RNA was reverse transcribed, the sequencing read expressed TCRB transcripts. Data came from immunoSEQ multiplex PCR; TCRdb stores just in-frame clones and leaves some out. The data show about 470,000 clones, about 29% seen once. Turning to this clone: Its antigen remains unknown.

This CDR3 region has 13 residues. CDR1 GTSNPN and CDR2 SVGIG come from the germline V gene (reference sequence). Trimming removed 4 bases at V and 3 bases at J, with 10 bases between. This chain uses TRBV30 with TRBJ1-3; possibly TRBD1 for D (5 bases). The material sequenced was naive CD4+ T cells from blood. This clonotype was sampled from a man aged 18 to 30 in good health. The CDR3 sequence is CAWNAQGGNTIYF. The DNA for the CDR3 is TGTGCCTGGAATGCCCAGGGTGGAAACACCATATATTTT.